Shown below are 22 T cell receptor beta chains from a single sample sequenced in a study of cytomegalovirus exposure and HLA in healthy donors. The protocol was immunoSEQ multiplex PCR, while the TCRdb copy is restricted to in-frame clones and leaves out a portion. The sample has more than 110,000 clones; roughly four fifths are singletons. Sequencing used PBMCs. Receptor source: a woman in her twenties or thirties in good health and CMV-seronegative.

The chain combines TRBV5-1 with TRBJ1-4; the match to TRBD1 covers 10 bases. V lost 3 bases and J lost 6; bases outside the gene matches: 2. The CDR3 extends over 14 amino acids. CDR1 is SGHRS and CDR2 is YFSETQ in the germline V gene. The CDR3 DNA is TGCGCCAGCAGCTGGGGACAGGGGTATGAAAAACTGTTTTTT. This sequence encodes CASSWGQGYEKLFF.

This clone was seen only once. The V call is TRBV7-8, the J call TRBJ2-3, with D possibly TRBD2 on 5 matching bases. The CDR3 runs 12 residues. Germline V gives CDR1 SGHVS, CDR2 FQNEAQ. V lost 4 bases to trimming and J lost 5 bases, with 7 bases between them. CDR3 nucleotide sequence: TGTGCCAGCAGCTACCGGGGAGATACGCAGTATTTT. As protein: CASSYRGDTQYF. Full variable domain (rest looked up from reference TRBV7-8 and TRBJ2-3): GAGVSQSPRYKVAKRGQDVALRCDPISGHVSLFWYQQALGQGPEFLTYFQNEAQLDKSGLPSDRFFAERPEGSVSTLKIQRTQQEDSAVYLCASSYRGDTQYFGPGTRLTVL.

This chain uses TRBV5-6 with TRBJ2-5; no clear D gene. This CDR3 contains 17 residues. Trimming removed 0 bases from V and 5 bases from J, with 20 bases in between. CDR1 SGHDT and CDR2 YYEEEE come from the germline V gene. For the CDR3, the DNA is TGTGCCAGCAGCTTGGCGTTCACCGACACCGCCCGGGAGACCCAGTACTTC. Residues: CASSLAFTDTARETQYF.

The chain links TRBV29-1 to TRBJ2-1; D is unclear. The V gene lost 7 bases and the J gene lost 5 bases, with 12 bases spanning the gap. Germline CDR1 and CDR2: SQVTM and ANQGSEA. The CDR3 is 12 residues long. The DNA for the CDR3 is TGCAGCGCCCAACATACTAACAATGAGCAGTTCTTC. Translating gives CSAQHTNNEQFF.

This clone was detected once. The chain has TRBV7-9 and TRBJ2-5, with a weak D call TRBD1 (5 bases). V was pared by 3 bases and J by 5 bases, with 7 bases between. CDR1 SEHNR and CDR2 FQNEAQ come from the germline V gene (reference sequence). The length of the CDR3 is 12 residues. The CDR3 DNA reads as TGTGCCAGCAGCTTCGCAGGGGAGACCCAGTACTTC. Amino acids: CASSFAGETQYF.

This chain links TRBV29-1 with TRBJ1-2; D may be TRBD1 (6 bases). The V gene lost 8 bases and the J gene lost 1 base, with 11 bases spanning the gap. There are 12 residues in the CDR3. Germline V gene lookup returns CDR1 SQVTM and CDR2 ANQGSEA. DNA for the CDR3: TGCAGCTCCGAGGGGGATAACTATGGCTACACCTTC. Protein sequence: CSSEGDNYGYTF.

This clone appeared a single time. The rearrangement links TRBV5-6 to TRBJ1-1; D is possibly TRBD1 (6 bases). Germline CDR1 SGHDT, CDR2 YYEEEE. CDR3 size: 14 residues. Trimming pared 4 bases from V and 1 base from J, leaving 11 bases between. Here the CDR3 DNA reads TGTGCCAGCAGCCGGGACACCGAGAACACTGAAGCTTTCTTT. This gives the protein CASSRDTENTEAFF.

The CDR3 nucleotides are TGTGCCATCAGTGAGGACAGAAAAGGCTATGGCTACACCTTC. It codes for CAISEDRKGYGYTF. This rearrangement joins TRBV10-3 to TRBJ1-2; a possible D gene is TRBD1 (5 bases). Per the germline V gene, CDR1 is ENHRY and CDR2 is SYGVKD. The V end was cut by 2 bases, the J end by 4 bases, with 11 bases between. CDR3 length: 14 amino acids.

The chain couples TRBV2 to TRBJ2-4; D ambiguous. Trimming stripped 4 bases from V and 0 bases from J, with 25 bases between. The CDR3 has 20 residues. Germline V gives CDR1 SNHLY, CDR2 FYNNEI. CDR3: CASSGRIQKISLLAKNIQYF. DNA for the CDR3: TGTGCCAGCAGTGGGAGAATTCAGAAGATATCCCTTCTAGCCAAAAACATTCAGTACTTC.

V gene TRBV2 combines with J gene TRBJ1-5; no definite D call. The ends were cut back, 8 bases at V and 6 bases at J, with 14 bases in the middle. The V gene's germline CDR1 is SNHLY and CDR2 FYNNEI. This CDR3 has 13 residues. The CDR3 sequence: CASARAGGQPQHF. The CDR3 DNA reads as TGTGCCAGCGCTAGGGCGGGTGGTCAGCCCCAGCATTTT.

The V and J genes are TRBV7-9 and TRBJ1-3; TRBD1 aligns across 8 bases. There are 15 residues in the CDR3. Germline CDR1 SEHNR, CDR2 FQNEAQ (reference sequence). V was pared by 3 bases and J by 3 bases, with 4 bases of the junction left unmatched. The CDR3 DNA reads TGTGCCAGCAGCTTCCAGGGGGCGCGTGGAAACACCATATATTTT. This codes for CASSFQGARGNTIYF.

CDR3 residues: CASQRQNSYEQYF. The CDR3 DNA reads as TGTGCCAGCCAGCGGCAGAACTCCTACGAGCAGTACTTC. The V and J genes are TRBV27 and TRBJ2-7; D possibly corresponds to TRBD2 (5 bases). Germline V CDR1 and CDR2: MNHEY, SMNVEV (reference sequence). The CDR3 is 13 amino acids. The ends were cut back, 8 bases at V and 0 bases at J, with 11 bases in the middle.

The table lists this clone with a count of one. The chain has TRBV9 and TRBJ2-1, with D unclear. CDR3 length: 13 amino acids. Germline V CDR1 and CDR2: SGDLS, YYNGEE. V was pared by 0 bases and J by 8 bases, with 9 bases between. This CDR3 reads CASSVGGGDEQFF. The CDR3 DNA reads TGTGCCAGCAGCGTAGGCGGTGGTGATGAGCAGTTCTTC.

The chain recombines TRBV7-3 with TRBJ2-2; no clear D gene. Germline V gene lookup returns CDR1 SGHTA and CDR2 FQGTGA. The CDR3 has 14 residues. The V gene lost 4 bases and the J gene lost 0 bases, with 6 bases spanning the gap. For the CDR3, the DNA is TGTGCCAGCAGCTCACAAGCGAACACCGGGGAGCTGTTTTTT. Its protein product is CASSSQANTGELFF.

The rearrangement uses TRBV7-2 and TRBJ1-5; D is ambiguous. CDR3 size: 15 residues. Germline V gene sequence: CDR1 SGHTA, CDR2 FQGNSA. With 2 bases removed from V and 3 bases from J, the gap between germline ends came to 11 bases. The CDR3 sequence is CASSLYGSDNQPQHF. Here the CDR3 DNA reads TGTGCCAGCAGCTTATACGGGTCGGACAATCAGCCCCAGCATTTT.

As concerns this clone: One end of the junction does not line up with germline, which may come from a read error. V is TRBV6-6 and J is TRBJ1-5; D perhaps matches TRBD1 (6 bases). Germline-derived CDR1 and CDR2 are MNHNY and SVGAGI (reference sequence). The length of the CDR3 is 14 residues. The CDR3 loop reads CASRGHPTTQPQHF. CDR3 bases: TGTGCGAGCAGGGGACACCCTACGACTCAGCCCCAGCATTTT.

The chain couples TRBV11-2 to TRBJ1-1, with TRBD1 identical over 7 bases. Germline assignment: CDR1 SGHAT and CDR2 FQNNGV. CDR3 size: 13 residues. The V and J ends lost 0 bases and 9 bases, in that order; junction bases with no gene match: 4. CDR3 DNA: TGTGCCAGCAGCTTAGAGGCAGGGGGTAAAGCTTTCTTT. This gives the protein CASSLEAGGKAFF.

CDR3 amino acids: CASSYSGGGVYEQYF. As DNA, the CDR3 is TGTGCCAGCAGTTACTCGGGCGGGGGGGTCTACGAGCAGTACTTC. The V and J genes are TRBV6-6 and TRBJ2-7; 9 bases fit TRBD2. CDR3 length: 15 amino acids. V was clipped by 0 bases and J by 3 bases; unmatched bases: 3. Per the germline V gene, CDR1 is MNHNY and CDR2 is SVGAGI (reference sequence).

V is TRBV5-1 and J is TRBJ2-3; 9 nucleotides align to TRBD2. The CDR3 is made up of 14 amino acids. V lost 2 bases and J lost 5; bases outside the gene matches: 3. Germline values: CDR1 SGHRS, CDR2 YFSETQ. The CDR3 DNA reads as TGCGCCAGCAGCTTAGCGGGGGGTGAAGATACGCAGTATTTT. Protein sequence: CASSLAGGEDTQYF. Based on the CDR3 plus reference TRBV5-1 and TRBJ2-3, the full variable domain is KAGVTQTPRYLIKTRGQQVTLSCSPISGHRSVSWYQQTPGQGLQFLFEYFSETQRNKGNFPGRFSGRQFSNSRSEMNVSTLELGDSALYLCASSLAGGEDTQYFGPGTRLTVL.

The genes are TRBV2 and TRBJ1-2, with 10 bases that match TRBD1. Germline assignment: CDR1 SNHLY and CDR2 FYNNEI. The CDR3 covers 14 residues. After removal of 7 bases from V and 7 bases from J, the junction contained 9 bases not matched to a gene. The CDR3 sequence: CASIPTGGLGGYTF. As DNA, the CDR3 is TGTGCCAGCATCCCGACAGGGGGCTTAGGTGGCTACACCTTC.

This clone is a singleton in its sample. CDR3 loop: CASSLRTGGGYGYTF. The DNA for the CDR3 is TGTGCCAGCAGCTTACGAACAGGGGGTGGGTATGGCTACACCTTC. The chain employs TRBV5-6 and TRBJ1-2, with 8 positions matching TRBD1. Germline CDR1 reads SGHDT; CDR2 reads YYEEEE. The CDR3 runs to 15 residues. J lost 5 bases, V lost 2 bases, and 8 bases had no gene match.

This clone has just one count. The chain uses TRBV2 and TRBJ1-1, with a tentative D call TRBD1 (6 bases). The CDR3 is 17 amino acids. Trimming took 5 bases from V and 0 from J, leaving 19 bases between them. The V gene's germline CDR1 is SNHLY and CDR2 FYNNEI. CDR3 coding DNA: TGTGCCAGCAGTTTTAGACCGGGACAACTCATGAACACTGAAGCTTTCTTT. Translated, it gives CASSFRPGQLMNTEAFF.